Detailed here is one T cell receptor (beta chain). In this sample, this clonotype turned up a few times. Its antigen is still unknown. Per-base qualities were not stored, and no clone one base away is much larger. TCR beta repertoires were profiled from peripheral blood of 10 to 15 young patients with multiple sclerosis to demonstrate the VDJtools post-analysis software. The multiple sclerosis patients were children and adolescents ranging in age from about 6 to 17 years. The trim is 7 bases for V and 4 bases for J, with a gap of 19 bases between the germline ends. The CDR3 sequence holds 15 residues, the cysteine and phenylalanine included. Only the CDR3 DNA is retained, 45 bases long and in frame from the first base. Library preparation used PCR. Sequencing used an Illumina HiSeq 2500. To reduce PCR and sequencing biases, unique molecular identifiers were built into the TCR beta cDNA libraries. Some 500,000 cDNA molecules were obtained for every 1 to 10 million input T cells, so each molecule roughly corresponded to one T cell. The patient libraries were prepared and sequenced using the same protocol as the earlier healthy control dataset. Within a given batch, samples were prepared together, multiplexed and sequenced on the same HiSeq lane. The paper's data handling went like this. MIGEC was used to process the raw barcoded reads, and molecular identifier groups with only a single read were discarded before consensus assembly and CDR3 extraction. VDJtools was used for post-analysis of the clonotype tables, with diversity normalized by down-sampling every dataset to the smallest sample size. To correct batch-related cross-sample contamination, repertoire overlap clustering matched CDR3 amino acid sequences but not nucleotide sequences. The public reads were quality trimmed at Q25 with fastp and then assembled into clones with MiXCR by TCRdb, keeping productive beta chains. Rows are unified per CDR3 protein, each entry keeping the most common DNA and genes. The V and J calls, along with clone size, are taken from TCRdb and not from the paper's own processing. The sample records approximately 350,000 distinct CDR3 sequences, less than 35% of which are singletons. The ten largest clones add up to around an eighth of the sample.

The data originate from a study of post-analysis software for immune sequencing data (dated by TCRdb to between 2015 and 2016). Notes on the research overall: Disease courses on record covered relapsing-remitting, secondary progressive and progressive-relapsing multiple sclerosis, though some patients had no subtype annotation. A subset of samples was prepared in parallel using single-end sample barcoding, then pooled and co-amplified after Illumina adapter ligation. The patient repertoires were set against roughly eleven previously published healthy control repertoires from donors whose ages ranged from roughly 6 to 27 years.

Here is what the overall study found, with its caveats: Significantly lower normalized Chao1 diversity was found in multiple sclerosis patients than in controls, suggesting substantial peripheral T-cell clonal expansion. Patients showed significantly higher frequencies than controls for 4 or 5 TRBV segments, among them TRBV5-6, TRBV5-1 and TRBV20-1. The multiple sclerosis patient group was slightly younger than the control group. Strong co-clustering of samples prepared in the same batch was shown by direct clustering with F measure, prompting a batch-effect correction.

This clonotype was sampled from a girl aged 5-17 years with multiple sclerosis. The rearrangement joined TRBV12-3 or TRBV12-4 to TRBJ1-2; the D segment could be TRBD1, given 5 matching bases. The sequenced material came from blood. The CDR3 has the sequence CASTHDGGRVYGYTF. The nucleotides are TGTGCCAGCACTCATGATGGGGGACGCGTCTATGGCTACACCTTC.